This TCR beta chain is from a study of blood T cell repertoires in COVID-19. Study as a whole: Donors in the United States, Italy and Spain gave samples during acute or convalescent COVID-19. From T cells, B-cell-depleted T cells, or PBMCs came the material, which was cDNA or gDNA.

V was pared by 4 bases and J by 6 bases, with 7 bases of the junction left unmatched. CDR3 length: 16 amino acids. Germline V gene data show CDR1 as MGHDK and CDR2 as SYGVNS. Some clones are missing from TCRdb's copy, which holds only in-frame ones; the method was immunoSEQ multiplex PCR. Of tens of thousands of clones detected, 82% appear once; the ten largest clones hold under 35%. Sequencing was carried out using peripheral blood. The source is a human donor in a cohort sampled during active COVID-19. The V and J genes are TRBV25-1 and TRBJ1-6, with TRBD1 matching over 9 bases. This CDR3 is CASSATLGQGNSPLHF. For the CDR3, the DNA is TGTGCCAGCAGTGCTACTTTGGGACAGGGTAATTCACCCCTCCACTTT.